The clone carrying this T cell receptor beta chain was picked up many times. The antigen is not known. Documented time point: pre-sensitization, week 0. The sample's treatment: therapeutic diphenylcyclopropenone sensitization with weekly scalp DPC. The CDR3 is 12 amino acids. V was shortened by 5 bases and J by 10 bases, with 9 bases between the two germline ends. Per germline, CDR1 LGHDT and CDR2 YNNKEL (reference sequence). MiXCR, run by TCRdb on the RACE reads, gives a single entry per CDR3 protein. This sample carries some 300,000 distinct CDR3 sequences, 4.5% to 7% of them seen once, and the ten largest clones take less than 9%. The record originates from a study of human T cells and chemical hapten exposure. Findings and limits, study-wide: Unchanged with DPC sensitization were TCRs above 1 in 1000 frequency. Having alopecia, donors may respond immunologically unlike healthy people.

This TCR was recovered from a woman younger than 35 with alopecia areata. Some clones in this sample may be carry-over from other donors' samples. The sequencing used whole blood, collected in connection with sensitization to the hapten diphenylcyclopropenone (DPC). The chain employs TRBV3-1 and TRBJ1-6, with D hard to call. CDR3 coding DNA: TGTGCCAGCAGCTTCCGTCGATCACCCCTCCACTTT. It translates to CASSFRRSPLHF.